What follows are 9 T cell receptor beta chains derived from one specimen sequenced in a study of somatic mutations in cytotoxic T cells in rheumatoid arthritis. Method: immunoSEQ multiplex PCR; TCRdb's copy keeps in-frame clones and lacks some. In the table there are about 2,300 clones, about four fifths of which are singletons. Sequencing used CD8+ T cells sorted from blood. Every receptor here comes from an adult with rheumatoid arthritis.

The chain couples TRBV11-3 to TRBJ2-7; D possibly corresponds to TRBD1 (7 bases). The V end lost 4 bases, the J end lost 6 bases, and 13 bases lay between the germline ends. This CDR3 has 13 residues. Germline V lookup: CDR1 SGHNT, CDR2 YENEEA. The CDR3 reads CASSYGTAGEQYF. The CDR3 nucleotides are TGTGCCAGCAGCTATGGGACAGCGGGCGAGCAGTACTTC.

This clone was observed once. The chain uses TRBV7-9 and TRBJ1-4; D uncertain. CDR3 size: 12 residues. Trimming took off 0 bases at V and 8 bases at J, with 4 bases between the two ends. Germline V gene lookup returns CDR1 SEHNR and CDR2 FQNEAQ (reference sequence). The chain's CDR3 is CASSLASEKLFF. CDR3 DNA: TGTGCCAGCAGCTTAGCTTCCGAAAAACTGTTTTTT.

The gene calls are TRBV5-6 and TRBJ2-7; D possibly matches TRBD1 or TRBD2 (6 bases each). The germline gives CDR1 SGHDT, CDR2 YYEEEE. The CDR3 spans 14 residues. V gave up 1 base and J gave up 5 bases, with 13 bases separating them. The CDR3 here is CASSLSGAGDEQYF. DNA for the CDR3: TGTGCCAGCAGCTTGTCGGGGGCTGGAGACGAGCAGTACTTC.

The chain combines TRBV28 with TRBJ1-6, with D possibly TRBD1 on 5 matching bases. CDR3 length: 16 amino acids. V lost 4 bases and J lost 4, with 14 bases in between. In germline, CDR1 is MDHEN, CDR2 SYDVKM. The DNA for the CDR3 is TGTGCCAGCAGTTACTCATGGACAACGTATAATTCACCCCTCCACTTT. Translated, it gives CASSYSWTTYNSPLHF.

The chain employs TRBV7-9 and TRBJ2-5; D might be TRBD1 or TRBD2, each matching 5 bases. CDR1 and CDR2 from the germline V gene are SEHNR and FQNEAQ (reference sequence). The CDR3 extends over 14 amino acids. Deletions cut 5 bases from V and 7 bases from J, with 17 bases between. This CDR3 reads CASSDTGTAATQYF. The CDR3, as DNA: TGTGCCAGCAGCGATACCGGGACGGCCGCGACCCAGTACTTC.

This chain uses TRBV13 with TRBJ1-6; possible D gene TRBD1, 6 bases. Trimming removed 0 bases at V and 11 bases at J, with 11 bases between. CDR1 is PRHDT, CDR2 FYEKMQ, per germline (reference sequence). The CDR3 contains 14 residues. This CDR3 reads CASSLGQGPAPLHF. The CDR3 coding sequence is TGTGCCAGCAGCTTAGGACAGGGCCCAGCACCCCTCCACTTT.

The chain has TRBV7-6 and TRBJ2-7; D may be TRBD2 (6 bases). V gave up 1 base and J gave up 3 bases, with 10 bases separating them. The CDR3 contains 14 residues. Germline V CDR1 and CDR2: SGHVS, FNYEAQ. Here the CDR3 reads CASSLDPGDYEQYF. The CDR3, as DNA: TGTGCCAGCAGCTTAGACCCGGGGGACTACGAGCAGTACTTC.

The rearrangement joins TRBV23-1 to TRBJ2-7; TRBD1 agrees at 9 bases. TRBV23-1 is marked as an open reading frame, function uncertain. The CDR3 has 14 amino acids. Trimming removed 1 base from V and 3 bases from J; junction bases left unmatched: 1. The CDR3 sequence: CASSQWTGVYEQYF. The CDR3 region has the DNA TGCGCCAGCAGTCAATGGACAGGGGTCTACGAGCAGTACTTC.

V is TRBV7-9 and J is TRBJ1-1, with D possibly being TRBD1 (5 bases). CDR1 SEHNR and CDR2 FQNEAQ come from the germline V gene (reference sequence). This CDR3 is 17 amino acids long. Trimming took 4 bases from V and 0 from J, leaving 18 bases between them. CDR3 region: CASSSLIGDWMNTEAFF. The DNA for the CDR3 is TGTGCCAGCAGCTCTTTAATTGGGGACTGGATGAACACTGAAGCTTTCTTT. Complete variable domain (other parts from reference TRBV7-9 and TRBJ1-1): DTGVSQNPRHKITKRGQNVTFRCDPISEHNRLYWYRQTLGQGPEFLTYFQNEAQLEKSRLLSDRFSAERPKGSFSTLEIQRTEQGDSAMYLCASSSLIGDWMNTEAFFGQGTRLTVV.